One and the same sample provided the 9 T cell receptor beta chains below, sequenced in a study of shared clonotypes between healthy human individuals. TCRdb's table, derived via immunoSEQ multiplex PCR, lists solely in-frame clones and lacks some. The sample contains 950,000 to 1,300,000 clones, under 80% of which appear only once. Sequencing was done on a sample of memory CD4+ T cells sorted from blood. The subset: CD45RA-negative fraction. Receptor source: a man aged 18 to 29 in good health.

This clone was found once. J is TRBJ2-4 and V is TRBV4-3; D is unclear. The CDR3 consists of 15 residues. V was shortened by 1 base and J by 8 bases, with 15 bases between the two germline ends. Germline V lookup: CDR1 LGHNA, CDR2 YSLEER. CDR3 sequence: CASSQGSQPWDIQYF. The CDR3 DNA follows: TGCGCCAGCAGCCAAGGGTCCCAGCCCTGGGACATTCAGTACTTC.

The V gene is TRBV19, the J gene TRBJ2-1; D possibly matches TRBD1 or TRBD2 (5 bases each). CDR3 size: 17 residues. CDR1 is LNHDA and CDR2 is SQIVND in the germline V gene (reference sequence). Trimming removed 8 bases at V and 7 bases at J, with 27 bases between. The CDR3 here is CASAYLLSGLEKNEQFF. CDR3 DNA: TGTGCCAGTGCGTATCTTTTGTCGGGGCTCGAAAAGAATGAGCAGTTCTTC.

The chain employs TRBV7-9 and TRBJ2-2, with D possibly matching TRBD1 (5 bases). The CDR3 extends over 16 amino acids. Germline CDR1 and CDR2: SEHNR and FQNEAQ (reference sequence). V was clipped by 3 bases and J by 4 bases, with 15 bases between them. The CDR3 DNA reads TGTGCCAGCAGCTTTAGAAGGACATCGGCCACCGGGGAGCTGTTTTTT. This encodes CASSFRRTSATGELFF.

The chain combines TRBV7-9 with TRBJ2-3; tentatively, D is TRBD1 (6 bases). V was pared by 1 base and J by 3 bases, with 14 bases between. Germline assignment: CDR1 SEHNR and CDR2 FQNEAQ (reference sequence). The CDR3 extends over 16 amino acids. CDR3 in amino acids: CASSLGISTGTDTQYF. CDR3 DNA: TGTGCCAGCAGCTTAGGGATTTCGACAGGTACAGATACGCAGTATTTT.

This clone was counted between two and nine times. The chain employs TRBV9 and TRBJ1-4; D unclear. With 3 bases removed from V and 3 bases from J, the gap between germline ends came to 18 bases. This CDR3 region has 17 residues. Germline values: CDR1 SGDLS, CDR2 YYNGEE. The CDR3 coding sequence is TGTGCCAGCAGCGCGTCGGGCTTATCGAGGTCTAATGAAAAACTGTTTTTT. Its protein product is CASSASGLSRSNEKLFF.

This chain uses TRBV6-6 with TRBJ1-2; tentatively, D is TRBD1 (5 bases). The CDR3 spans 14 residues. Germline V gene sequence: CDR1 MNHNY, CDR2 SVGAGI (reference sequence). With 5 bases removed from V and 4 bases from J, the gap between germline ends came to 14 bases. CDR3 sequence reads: CASSAPGTFYGYTF. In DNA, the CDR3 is TGTGCCAGCAGTGCTCCCGGGACCTTCTATGGCTACACCTTC.

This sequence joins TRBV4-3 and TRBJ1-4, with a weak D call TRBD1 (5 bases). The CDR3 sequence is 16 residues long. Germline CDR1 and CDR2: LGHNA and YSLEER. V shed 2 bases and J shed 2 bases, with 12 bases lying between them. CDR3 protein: CASSQNTQETNEKLFF. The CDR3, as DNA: TGCGCCAGCAGCCAAAACACACAGGAGACTAATGAAAAACTGTTTTTT.

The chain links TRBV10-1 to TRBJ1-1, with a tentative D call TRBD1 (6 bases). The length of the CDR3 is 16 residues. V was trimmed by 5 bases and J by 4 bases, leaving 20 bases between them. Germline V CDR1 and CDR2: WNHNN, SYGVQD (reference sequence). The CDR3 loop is CASSSRDTLEGTEAFF. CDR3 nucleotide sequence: TGCGCCAGCAGTTCTCGGGACACCCTCGAGGGCACTGAAGCTTTCTTT.

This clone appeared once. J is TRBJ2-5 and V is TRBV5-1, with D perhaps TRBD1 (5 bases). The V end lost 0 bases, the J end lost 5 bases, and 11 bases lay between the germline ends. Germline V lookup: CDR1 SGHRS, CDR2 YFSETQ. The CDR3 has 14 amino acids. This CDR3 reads CASSLASGKETQYF. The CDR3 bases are TGCGCCAGCAGCTTGGCCTCAGGGAAGGAGACCCAGTACTTC.